This TCR beta chain was identified in a study of blood T cell repertoires in COVID-19. Study overall: Nucleic acid was either cDNA or gDNA, and it came from T cells, B-cell-depleted T cells, or PBMCs.

V was pared by 5 bases and J by 2 bases, with 5 bases of the junction left unmatched. CDR1 and CDR2 from the germline V gene are LNHDA and SQIVND (reference sequence). This CDR3 region has 14 residues. Assay used: immunoSEQ multiplex PCR; TCRdb lists only in-frame clones, some missing. The table lists roughly 370,000 clones, about 87% of them singletons. In the case of this clone: This sample includes further DNA sequences coding for the same CDR3.

Recovered status in Cohort 3 required two negative PCRs, clearance, or symptom resolution. The TCR comes from a woman aged 45 to 65 who had recovered from COVID-19. The sample consisted of PBMCs or T cells enriched from blood (not recorded which). The chain links TRBV19 to TRBJ1-2, with 7 bases identical to TRBD1. CDR3 region: CASSSGTANYGYTF. The CDR3 nucleotides read TGTGCCAGTAGTTCGGGGACAGCGAACTATGGCTACACCTTC.